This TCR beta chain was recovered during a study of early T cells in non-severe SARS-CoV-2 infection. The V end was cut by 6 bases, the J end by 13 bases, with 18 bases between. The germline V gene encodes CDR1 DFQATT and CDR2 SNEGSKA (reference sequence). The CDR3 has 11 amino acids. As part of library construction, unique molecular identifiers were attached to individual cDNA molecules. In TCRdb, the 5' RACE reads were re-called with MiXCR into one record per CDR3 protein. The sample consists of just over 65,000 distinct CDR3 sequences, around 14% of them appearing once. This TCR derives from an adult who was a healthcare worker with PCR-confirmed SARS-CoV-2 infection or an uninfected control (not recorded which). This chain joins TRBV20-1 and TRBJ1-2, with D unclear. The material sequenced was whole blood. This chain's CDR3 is CSARAQKLSTF. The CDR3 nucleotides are TGCAGTGCCCGGGCTCAGAAGCTCTCCACCTTC.